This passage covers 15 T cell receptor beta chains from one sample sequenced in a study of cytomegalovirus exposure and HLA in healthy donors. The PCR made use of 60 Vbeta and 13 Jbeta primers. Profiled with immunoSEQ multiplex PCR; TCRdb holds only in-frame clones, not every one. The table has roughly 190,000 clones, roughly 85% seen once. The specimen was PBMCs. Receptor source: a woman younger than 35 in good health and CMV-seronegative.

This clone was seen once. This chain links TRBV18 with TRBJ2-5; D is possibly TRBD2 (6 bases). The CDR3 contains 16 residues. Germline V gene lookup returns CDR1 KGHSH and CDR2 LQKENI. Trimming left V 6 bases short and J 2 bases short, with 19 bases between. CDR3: CASSLGDSGWQETQYF. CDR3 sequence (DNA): TGTGCCAGCTCCCTAGGGGACTCAGGGTGGCAAGAGACCCAGTACTTC.

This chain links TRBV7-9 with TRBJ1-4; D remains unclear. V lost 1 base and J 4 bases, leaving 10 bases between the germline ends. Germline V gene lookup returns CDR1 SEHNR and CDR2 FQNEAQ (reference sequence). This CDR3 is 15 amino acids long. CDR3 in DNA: TGTGCCAGCAGCTTAGGGAGGCAGCGTAATGAAAAACTGTTTTTT. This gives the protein CASSLGRQRNEKLFF.

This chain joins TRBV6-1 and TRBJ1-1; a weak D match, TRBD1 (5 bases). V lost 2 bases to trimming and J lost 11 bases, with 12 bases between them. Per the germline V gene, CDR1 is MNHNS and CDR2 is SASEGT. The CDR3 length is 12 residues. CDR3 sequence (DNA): TGTGCCAGCAGTGAATTGGGGGGGGGTGCTTTCTTT. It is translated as CASSELGGGAFF.

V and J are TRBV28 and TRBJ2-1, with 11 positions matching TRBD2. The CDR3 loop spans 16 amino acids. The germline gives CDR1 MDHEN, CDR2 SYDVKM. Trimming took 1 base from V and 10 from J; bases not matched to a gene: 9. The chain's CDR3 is CASSLLGSGRAREQFF. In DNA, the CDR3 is TGTGCCAGCAGTTTATTAGGTAGCGGGAGGGCCAGAGAGCAGTTCTTC.

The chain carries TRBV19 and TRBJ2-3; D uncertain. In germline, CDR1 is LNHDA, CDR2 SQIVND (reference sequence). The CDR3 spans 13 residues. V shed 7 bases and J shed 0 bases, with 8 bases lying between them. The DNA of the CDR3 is TGTGCCAGTACGGGTGCTAGCACAGATACGCAGTATTTT. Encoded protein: CASTGASTDTQYF.

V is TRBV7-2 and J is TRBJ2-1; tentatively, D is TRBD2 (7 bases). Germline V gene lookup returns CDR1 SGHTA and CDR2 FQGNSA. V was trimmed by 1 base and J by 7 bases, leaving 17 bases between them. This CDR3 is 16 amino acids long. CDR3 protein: CASSLVWGGVWNEQFF. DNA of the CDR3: TGTGCCAGCAGCTTAGTGTGGGGGGGCGTATGGAATGAGCAGTTCTTC.

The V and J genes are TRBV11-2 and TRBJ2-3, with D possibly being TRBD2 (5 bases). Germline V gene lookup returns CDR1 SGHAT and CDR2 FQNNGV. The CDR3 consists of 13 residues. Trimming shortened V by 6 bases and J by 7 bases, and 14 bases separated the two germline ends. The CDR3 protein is CASRYGSGYTQYF. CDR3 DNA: TGTGCCAGCAGATACGGATCGGGGTATACGCAGTATTTT. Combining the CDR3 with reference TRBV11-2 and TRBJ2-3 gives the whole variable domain EAGVAQSPRYKIIEKRQSVAFWCNPISGHATLYWYQQILGQGPKLLIQFQNNGVVDDSQLPKDRFSAERLKGVDSTLKIQPAKLEDSAVYLCASRYGSGYTQYFGPGTRLTVL.

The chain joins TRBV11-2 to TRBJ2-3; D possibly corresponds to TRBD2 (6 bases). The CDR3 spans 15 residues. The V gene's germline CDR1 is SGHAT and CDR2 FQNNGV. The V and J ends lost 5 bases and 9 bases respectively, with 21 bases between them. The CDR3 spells CASSRTGLPMETQYF. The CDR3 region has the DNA TGTGCCAGCAGCCGTACGGGACTCCCTATGGAGACGCAGTATTTT.

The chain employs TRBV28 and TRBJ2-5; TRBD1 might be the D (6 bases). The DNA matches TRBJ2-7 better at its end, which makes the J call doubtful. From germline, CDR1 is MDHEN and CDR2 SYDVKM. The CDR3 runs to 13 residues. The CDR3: CASSKKQGYEQYF. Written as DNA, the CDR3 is TGTGCCAGCAGTAAAAAACAGGGATACGAGCAGTACTTC.

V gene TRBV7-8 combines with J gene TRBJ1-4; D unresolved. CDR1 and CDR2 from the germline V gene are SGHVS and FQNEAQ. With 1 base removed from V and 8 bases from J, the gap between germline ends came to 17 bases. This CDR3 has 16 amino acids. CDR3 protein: CASSLVWGDGYEKLFF. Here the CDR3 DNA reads TGTGCCAGCAGCTTAGTTTGGGGAGACGGGTACGAAAAACTGTTTTTT.

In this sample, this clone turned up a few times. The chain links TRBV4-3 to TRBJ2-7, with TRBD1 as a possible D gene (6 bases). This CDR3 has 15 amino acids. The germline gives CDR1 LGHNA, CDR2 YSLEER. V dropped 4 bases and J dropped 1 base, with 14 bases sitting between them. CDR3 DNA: TGCGCCAGCAGCCTTCTCCGGGACAAATCCTACGAGCAGTACTTC. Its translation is CASSLLRDKSYEQYF.

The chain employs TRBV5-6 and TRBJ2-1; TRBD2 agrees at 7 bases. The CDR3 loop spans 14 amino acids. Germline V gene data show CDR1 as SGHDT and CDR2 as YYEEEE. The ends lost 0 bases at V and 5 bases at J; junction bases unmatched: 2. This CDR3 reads CASSLGLADNEQFF. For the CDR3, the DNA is TGTGCCAGCAGCTTGGGGCTAGCGGACAATGAGCAGTTCTTC.

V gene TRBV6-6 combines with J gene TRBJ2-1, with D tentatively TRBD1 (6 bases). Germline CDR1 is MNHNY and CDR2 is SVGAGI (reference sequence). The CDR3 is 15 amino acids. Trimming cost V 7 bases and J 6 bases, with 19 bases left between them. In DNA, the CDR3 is TGTGCCAGCATGGGACACGGAGGATCTATCAATGAGCAGTTCTTC. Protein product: CASMGHGGSINEQFF.

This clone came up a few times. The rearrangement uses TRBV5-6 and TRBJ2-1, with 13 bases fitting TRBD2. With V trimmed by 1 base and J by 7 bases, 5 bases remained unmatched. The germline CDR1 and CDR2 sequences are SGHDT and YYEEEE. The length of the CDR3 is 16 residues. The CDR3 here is CASSLSRTSGGNEQFF. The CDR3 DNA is TGTGCCAGCAGCTTGTCTCGGACTAGCGGGGGAAATGAGCAGTTCTTC.

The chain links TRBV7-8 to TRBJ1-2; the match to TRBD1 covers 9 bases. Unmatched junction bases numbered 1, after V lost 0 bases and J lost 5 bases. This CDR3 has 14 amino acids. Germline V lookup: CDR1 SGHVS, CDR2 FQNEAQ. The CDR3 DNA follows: TGTGCCAGCAGCTTAGCGGGACAGGGTTATGGCTACACCTTC. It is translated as CASSLAGQGYGYTF.